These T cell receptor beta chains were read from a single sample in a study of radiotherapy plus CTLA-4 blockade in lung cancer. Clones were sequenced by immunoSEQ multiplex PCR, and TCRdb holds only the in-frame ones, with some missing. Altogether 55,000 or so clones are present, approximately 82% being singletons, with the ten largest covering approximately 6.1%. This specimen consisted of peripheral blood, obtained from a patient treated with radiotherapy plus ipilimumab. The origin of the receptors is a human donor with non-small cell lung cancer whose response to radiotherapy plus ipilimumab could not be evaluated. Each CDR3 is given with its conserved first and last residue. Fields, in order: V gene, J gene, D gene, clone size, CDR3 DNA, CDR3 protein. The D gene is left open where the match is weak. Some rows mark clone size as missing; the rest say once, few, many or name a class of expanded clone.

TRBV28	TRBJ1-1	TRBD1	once	TGTGCCAGCAGTTTACGGGGACAGGGAGACACTACTGCTTTCTTT	CASSLRGQGDTTAFF
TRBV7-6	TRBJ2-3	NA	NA	TGTGCCAGCAGCTTGGGGCGCCCCGGCACAGATACGCAGTATTTT	CASSLGRPGTDTQYF
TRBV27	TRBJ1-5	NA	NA	TGTGCCACCGGAGATAAAAGGCGTGGGAGCAATCAGCCCCAGCATTTT	CATGDKRRGSNQPQHF
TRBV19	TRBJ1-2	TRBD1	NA	TGTGCCAGTAGCTCGACAGGGGCCGCCAGTGGCTACACCTTC	CASSSTGAASGYTF
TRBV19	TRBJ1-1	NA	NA	TGTGCCAGTAGTATAAGACAGGAGAACACTGAAGCTTTCTTT	CASSIRQENTEAFF
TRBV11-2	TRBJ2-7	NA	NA	TGTGCCAGCAGCTTAAGTCCGCAATCGGGTGAGCAGTACTTC	CASSLSPQSGEQYF
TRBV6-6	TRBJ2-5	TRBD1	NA	TGTGCCAGCACCAGTACAGGGGACCGAGAGACCCAGTACTTC	CASTSTGDRETQYF
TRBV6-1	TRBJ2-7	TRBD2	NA	TGTGCCACAACGGGACTAGCGGCCAGCTACGAGCAGTACTTC	CATTGLAASYEQYF
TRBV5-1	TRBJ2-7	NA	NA	TGCGCCAGCAGCTTGGGGTGGGACTCGCCCTACGAGCAGTACTTC	CASSLGWDSPYEQYF
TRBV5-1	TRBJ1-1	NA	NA	TGCGCCAGCAGCTTGGAAGGGGCTGAAGCTTTCTTT	CASSLEGAEAFF
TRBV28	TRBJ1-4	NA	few	TGTGCCAGCAGACGAGCCGGGACTCCTAATGAAAAACTGTTTTTT	CASRRAGTPNEKLFF
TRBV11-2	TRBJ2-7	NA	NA	TGTGCCAGCAGCAGTCTGAGGTCCTACGAGCAGTACTTC	CASSSLRSYEQYF
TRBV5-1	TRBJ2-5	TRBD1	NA	TGCGCCAGCAGCCCGGGGGACAGGGCATGGGAGACCCAGTACTTC	CASSPGDRAWETQYF
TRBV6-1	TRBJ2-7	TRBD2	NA	TGTGCCAGCAGTGAGGGACTAGCTAAGTACTTC	CASSEGLAKYF
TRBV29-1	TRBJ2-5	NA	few	TGCAGCGTTGGAGGGATGGAAGAGACCCAGTACTTC	CSVGGMEETQYF
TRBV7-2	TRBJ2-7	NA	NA	TGTGCCAGCAGCTTTAGATCGGGGGAGCAGTACTTC	CASSFRSGEQYF
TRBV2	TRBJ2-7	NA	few	TGTGCCAGCAAGGGGGGGGGAAGGAACGAGCAGTACTTC	CASKGGGRNEQYF
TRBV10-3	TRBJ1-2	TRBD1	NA	TGTGCCATCAGTGGGGACAGGGCAGGCTATGGCTACACCTTC	CAISGDRAGYGYTF
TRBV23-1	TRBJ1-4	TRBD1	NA	TGCGCCAGCAGTCAAAAGGACAGGAGCAATGAAAAACTGTTTTTT	CASSQKDRSNEKLFF
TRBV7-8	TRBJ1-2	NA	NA	TGTGCCAGCAGCTTCGACATGTATGGCTACACCTTC	CASSFDMYGYTF
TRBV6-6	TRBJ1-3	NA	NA	TGTGCCAGCAGGGGGAGCTCTGGAAACACCATATATTTT	CASRGSSGNTIYF
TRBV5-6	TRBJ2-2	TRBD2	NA	TGTGCCAGCAGCCCCCTGAGCGGGAGGGCCAACCCCGGGGAGCTGTTTTTT	CASSPLSGRANPGELFF
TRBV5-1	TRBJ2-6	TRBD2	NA	TGCGCCAGCAGCCCCGGGCTAGCGGGATTATCTGGGGCCAACGTCCTGACTTTC	CASSPGLAGLSGANVLTF
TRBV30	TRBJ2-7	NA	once	TGTGCCTGGAGTGTTAACAGGGAGAACGAGCAGTACTTC	CAWSVNRENEQYF
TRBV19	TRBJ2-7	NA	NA	TGTGCCAGTAGTATTTCTAGCGTCGTTTCCTACGAGCAGTACTTC	CASSISSVVSYEQYF
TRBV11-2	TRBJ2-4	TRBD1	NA	TGTGCCAGCAGCTTACGGACAGGGAACATTCAGTACTTC	CASSLRTGNIQYF
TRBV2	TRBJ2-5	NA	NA	TGTGCCAGCAGTGATTCGGGAAGTCCTATCCCCTACAGGGAGCGCAAGACCCAGTACTTC	CASSDSGSPIPYRERKTQYF
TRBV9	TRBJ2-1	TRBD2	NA	TGTGCCAGCAGCGTAGTGGCGGGAGAAGCCTACAATGAGCAGTTCTTC	CASSVVAGEAYNEQFF
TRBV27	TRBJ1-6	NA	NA	TGTGCCAGCAGTTTAGGACAGTATAATTCACCCCTCCACTTT	CASSLGQYNSPLHF
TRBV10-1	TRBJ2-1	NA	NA	TGCGCCAGCAGTGAGGACTACCGAGGCAATGAGCAGTTCTTC	CASSEDYRGNEQFF
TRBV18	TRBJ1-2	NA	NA	TGTGCCAGCTCACCAACGGGGATGAGAAACTATGGCTACACCTTC	CASSPTGMRNYGYTF
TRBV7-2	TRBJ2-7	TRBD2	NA	TGTGCCAGCAGCTTAGCCGGGACTAGCGGGGCCCCCTACGAGCAGTACTTC	CASSLAGTSGAPYEQYF
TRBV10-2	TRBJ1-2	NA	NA	TGCGCCAGCAGTGAGTCGGACAGCTATGGCTACACCTTC	CASSESDSYGYTF
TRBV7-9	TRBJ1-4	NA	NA	TGTGCCAGCAGTCGAGGAGCCATTAATGAAAAACTGTTTTTT	CASSRGAINEKLFF
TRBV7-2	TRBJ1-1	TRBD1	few	TGTGCCAGCAGCATCGGACAGGGTTGGACTGAAGCTTTCTTT	CASSIGQGWTEAFF
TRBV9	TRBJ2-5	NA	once	TGTGCCAGCAGCGTAGCTTCGACGGGGTGGCTAGAGACCCAGTACTTC	CASSVASTGWLETQYF
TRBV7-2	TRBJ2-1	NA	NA	TGTGCCAGCAGCTTAAGTTCCGGGTTTAGCTCCTACAATGAGCAGTTCTTC	CASSLSSGFSSYNEQFF
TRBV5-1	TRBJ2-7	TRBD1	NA	TGCGCCAGCAGCTTGACGGGACAGTCCGCCTACGAGCAGTACTTC	CASSLTGQSAYEQYF
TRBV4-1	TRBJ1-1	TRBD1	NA	TGCGCCAGCAGCTCCCGGACAGGGAACACTGAAGCTTTCTTT	CASSSRTGNTEAFF
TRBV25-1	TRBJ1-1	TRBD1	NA	TGTGCCAGCAGGGGGACAGGGATCCTCTTT	CASRGTGILF
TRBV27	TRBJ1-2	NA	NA	TGTGCCAGCAGTTTAGCGGGGGCCACATATGGCTACACCTTC	CASSLAGATYGYTF
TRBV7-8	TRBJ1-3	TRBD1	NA	TGTGCCAGCAGCACCCGGACAGGGGGAGGAAACACCATATATTTT	CASSTRTGGGNTIYF
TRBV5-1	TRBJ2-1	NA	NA	TGCGCCAGCAGCTTGGGAACCCTAGAGGTTGAGCAGTTCTTC	CASSLGTLEVEQFF
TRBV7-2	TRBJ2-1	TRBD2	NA	TGTGCCAGCATGACTAGCGGGGGGGCGGGTGAGCAGTTCTTC	CASMTSGGAGEQFF
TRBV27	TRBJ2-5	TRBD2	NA	TGTGCCAGCAGGGTAGGACTAGCTGGTGAGACCCAGTACTTC	CASRVGLAGETQYF
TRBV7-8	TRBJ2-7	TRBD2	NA	TGTGCCAGCAGCTCGACTAGCGGGGGTGTCGGCGAGCAGTACTTC	CASSSTSGGVGEQYF
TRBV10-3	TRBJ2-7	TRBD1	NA	TGTGCCATCAGTGAGGCGGGACAGGGGTTTTTTGCGCCTAACTCCTACGAGCAGTACTTC	CAISEAGQGFFAPNSYEQYF
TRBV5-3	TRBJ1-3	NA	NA	TGCGCCAGCAGCCAAGTGGGCGCAGGTGGAAACACCATATATTTT	CASSQVGAGGNTIYF
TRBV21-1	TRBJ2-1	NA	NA	TGTGCCAGCAGCAAAATGGGGGGGACAGGGCGATACAATGAGCAGTTCTTC	CASSKMGGTGRYNEQFF
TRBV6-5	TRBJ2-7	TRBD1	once	TGTGCCAGCAGACCGGGGACAGGGGCCTACGAGCAGTACTTC	CASRPGTGAYEQYF
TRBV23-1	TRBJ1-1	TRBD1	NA	TGCGCCAGCAGTCATCGCGGACAGGGGCCGAACACTGAAGCTTTCTTT	CASSHRGQGPNTEAFF
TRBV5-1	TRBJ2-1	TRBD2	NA	TGCGCCAGCAGCTCTGGACTAGCGGGGGGGAGCTCCTACAATGAGCAGTTCTTC	CASSSGLAGGSSYNEQFF
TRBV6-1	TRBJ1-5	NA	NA	TGTGCCAGCAGTGCAAGCGAGGCTCGGCGCCAGCATTTT	CASSASEARRQHF
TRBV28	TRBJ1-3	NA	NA	TGTGCCAGCAGTTTAAGTCCACTCTCTGGAAACACCATATATTTT	CASSLSPLSGNTIYF
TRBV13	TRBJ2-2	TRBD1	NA	TGTGCCAGCAGCTTGCGGCCAGTAGGGGGCTTGGGGGAGCTGTTTTTT	CASSLRPVGGLGELFF